The 28 T cell receptor beta chains reported below all come from one sample, sequenced in a study of T cell responses to AZD1222 COVID-19 vaccine. Assay used: immunoSEQ multiplex PCR; TCRdb lists only in-frame clones, some missing. Here the sample spans 150,000 to 180,000 clones, 90% being singletons. The sequences come from peripheral blood, collected 28 days after the second AZD1222 dose. The receptors were gathered from an adult who received the AZD1222 COVID-19 vaccine.

V usage is TRBV5-1 and J usage is TRBJ2-1, with TRBD1 matching 10 bases. Germline CDR1 SGHRS, CDR2 YFSETQ. CDR3 length: 14 residues. The J segment lost 6 bases and the V segment lost 4 bases, leaving 4 bases of the junction unmatched. CDR3: CASSNRQGANEQFF. For the CDR3, the DNA is TGCGCCAGCAGCAACAGACAGGGGGCCAATGAGCAGTTCTTC.

The chain couples TRBV15 to TRBJ1-6; weak D call: TRBD1 (5 bases). The CDR3 has 15 residues. Germline V gives CDR1 LNHNV, CDR2 YYDKDF (reference sequence). V lost 0 bases, J lost 7 bases, and 10 bases lay in between. This chain's CDR3 is CATSRDRNRNSPLHF. CDR3 nucleotides: TGTGCCACCAGCAGAGATAGGAACAGGAATTCACCCCTCCACTTT.

This clone was counted a single time. This chain links TRBV27 with TRBJ2-1; D unresolved. Germline-derived CDR1 and CDR2 are MNHEY and SMNVEV (reference sequence). The germline V and J ends were trimmed by 6 bases and 8 bases, with 11 bases remaining between them. The CDR3 spans 12 residues. The CDR3 nucleotides read TGTGCCAGCAGCCCAGGCTGGGATGAGCAGTTCTTC. Its translation is CASSPGWDEQFF.

The CDR3 region has the DNA TGTGCCAGCAGTGAATGGGACACTGAAGCTTTCTTT. This sequence encodes CASSEWDTEAFF. This chain links TRBV6-1 with TRBJ1-1; D unresolved. Germline CDR1 reads MNHNS; CDR2 reads SASEGT. This CDR3 comprises 12 residues. V shed 2 bases and J shed 3 bases, with 4 bases lying between them.

The rearrangement links TRBV5-1 to TRBJ2-1, with D unclear. CDR3 length: 15 amino acids. CDR1 is SGHRS and CDR2 is YFSETQ in the germline V gene. V lost 5 bases and J 5 bases, leaving 17 bases between the germline ends. CDR3 nucleotide sequence: TGCGCCAGCAGTCCCCTCCCCGGGTCGGACAATGAGCAGTTCTTC. Its translation: CASSPLPGSDNEQFF.

The chain recombines TRBV5-1 with TRBJ2-3; 9 bases align to TRBD1. Trimming at V came to 4 bases and at J to 6 bases, leaving 6 bases not matched to a gene. CDR1 is SGHRS and CDR2 is YFSETQ in the germline V gene. CDR3 size: 14 residues. DNA for the CDR3: TGCGCCAGCAGCCGGGGACAGGGCATTGATACGCAGTATTTT. Encoded protein: CASSRGQGIDTQYF.

The CDR3 region is CASSSSIRDTQGKLFF. The CDR3, as DNA: TGTGCCAGCAGTTCCTCGATAAGGGACACCCAGGGAAAACTGTTTTTT. The chain uses TRBV6-5 and TRBJ1-4; tentative D call: TRBD1 (6 bases). This CDR3 has 16 amino acids. V was cut by 4 bases and J by 10 bases, with 22 bases left in between. CDR1 MNHEY and CDR2 SVGAGI come from the germline V gene.

The V call is TRBV7-9, the J call TRBJ1-1; 9 bases agree with TRBD1. CDR3 length: 14 amino acids. Germline values: CDR1 SEHNR, CDR2 FQNEAQ (reference sequence). V gave up 4 bases and J gave up 2 bases; unmatched junction bases: 2. This CDR3 is CASSWGQGNTEAFF. The DNA of the CDR3 is TGTGCCAGCAGCTGGGGACAGGGTAACACTGAAGCTTTCTTT.

J is TRBJ2-3 and V is TRBV9; possible D gene TRBD2, 6 bases. CDR1 is SGDLS and CDR2 is YYNGEE in the germline V gene. The CDR3 contains 17 residues. The V end lost 2 bases, the J end lost 5 bases, and 21 bases lay between the germline ends. The CDR3 nucleotides read TGTGCCAGCAGCGTTAAGCCAGCCCGGGAGTTGGGAGATACGCAGTATTTT. It codes for CASSVKPARELGDTQYF.

This rearrangement joins TRBV11-2 to TRBJ2-7; weak D call: TRBD2 (6 bases). The germline V gene encodes CDR1 SGHAT and CDR2 FQNNGV. The V end lost 4 bases, the J end lost 0 bases, and 13 bases lay between the germline ends. The CDR3 contains 15 residues. In DNA, the CDR3 is TGTGCCAGCAGCTCCTGGGGGGACTCCTCCTACGAGCAGTACTTC. It yields the protein CASSSWGDSSYEQYF.

This chain joins TRBV18 and TRBJ2-1, with D tentatively TRBD1 (8 bases). V shed 2 bases and J shed 0 bases, with 11 bases lying between them. The CDR3 is made up of 16 amino acids. Germline V gene data show CDR1 as KGHSH and CDR2 as LQKENI. CDR3 residues: CASSPNRGGSYNEQFF. The CDR3 DNA reads as TGTGCCAGCTCACCAAACAGGGGGGGCTCCTACAATGAGCAGTTCTTC.

V gene TRBV2 combines with J gene TRBJ1-5; 9 bases agree with TRBD1. The CDR3 consists of 15 residues. Germline assignment: CDR1 SNHLY and CDR2 FYNNEI. Trimming removed 7 bases from V and 4 bases from J; junction bases left unmatched: 8. DNA of the CDR3: TGTGCCAGCAAGGGACAGGGAATACGAAATCAGCCCCAGCATTTT. As protein: CASKGQGIRNQPQHF.

This chain connects TRBV12-5 to TRBJ2-1, with 8 bases that match TRBD1. Germline values: CDR1 LGHNT, CDR2 FRNRAP. With 0 bases clipped from V and 8 bases from J, the junction kept 12 bases outside the gene matches. This CDR3 comprises 17 residues. In nucleotides, the CDR3 is TGTGCTAGTGGTTTGGTACGCAAGACAGGGGCCAGGGATGAGCAGTTCTTC. This encodes CASGLVRKTGARDEQFF. The full variable domain, completed using reference TRBV12-5 and TRBJ2-1, is DARVTQTPRHKVTEMGQEVTMRCQPILGHNTVFWYRQTMMQGLELLAYFRNRAPLDDSGMPKDRFSAEMPDATLATLKIQPSEPRDSAVYFCASGLVRKTGARDEQFFGPGTRLTVL.

This clone was seen only once. This rearrangement joins TRBV15 to TRBJ1-5, with D unclear. Germline-derived CDR1 and CDR2 are LNHNV and YYDKDF (reference sequence). With 0 bases removed from V and 4 bases from J, the gap between germline ends came to 13 bases. This CDR3 spans 16 amino acids. The CDR3 nucleotides read TGTGCCACCAGCAGAGATTTTGGCAGAAGAAATCAGCCCCAGCATTTT. Amino acids: CATSRDFGRRNQPQHF.

The J gene is TRBJ2-1, the V gene TRBV20-1; 7 positions agree with TRBD2. This CDR3 is built from 16 residues. Trimming cost V 3 bases and J 0 bases; bases outside gene matches: 8. Germline-derived CDR1 and CDR2 are DFQATT and SNEGSKA (reference sequence). The CDR3 DNA follows: TGCAGTGCTAGTAAAAAGCGGGGCAGCTCCTACAATGAGCAGTTCTTC. Encoded protein: CSASKKRGSSYNEQFF.

This chain links TRBV28 with TRBJ1-6; no reliable D call. The CDR3 has 13 amino acids. The ends were cut back, 4 bases at V and 9 bases at J, with 10 bases in the middle. The V gene's germline CDR1 is MDHEN and CDR2 SYDVKM. This chain's CDR3 is CASSWPGSSPLHF. In DNA form, the CDR3 reads TGTGCCAGCAGTTGGCCGGGGTCTTCACCCCTCCACTTT.

The chain employs TRBV2 and TRBJ1-4; perhaps TRBD1 as D (5 bases). CDR3 length: 15 residues. Germline-derived CDR1 and CDR2 are SNHLY and FYNNEI. Between the trimmed V and J ends, which lost 8 bases and 0 bases, there was a span of 13 bases. The CDR3 DNA sequence: TGTGCCAGCCGAAGACAGACTACAACTAATGAAAAACTGTTTTTT. Translation gives CASRRQTTTNEKLFF.

This chain connects TRBV3-1 (or the pseudogene TRBV3-2) to TRBJ1-5, with 7 bases identical to TRBD1. The CDR3 runs to 13 residues. Germline trimming cut 4 bases from V and 9 bases from J; bases unmatched to any gene: 6. In germline, CDR1 is LGHDT, CDR2 YNNKEL (reference sequence). The CDR3 loop is CASSPQGSGPQHF. The DNA of the CDR3 is TGTGCCAGCAGCCCACAGGGGTCAGGGCCCCAGCATTTT.

J is TRBJ2-5 and V is TRBV5-1; D not resolved. CDR1 and CDR2 (germline): SGHRS, YFSETQ. This CDR3 region has 10 residues. Trimming cost V 5 bases and J 9 bases, with 8 bases left between them. CDR3 DNA: TGCGCCAGCAGAGTAGGGTCCCAGTACTTC. Amino acid sequence: CASRVGSQYF.

This chain joins TRBV6-5 and TRBJ1-6, with a possible D match to TRBD1 (5 bases). V gave up 8 bases and J gave up 6 bases, with 14 bases separating them. The germline gives CDR1 MNHEY, CDR2 SVGAGI. The length of the CDR3 is 14 residues. In DNA, the CDR3 is TGTGCCAGCGGGGGACGGTCCCTTAATTCACCCCTCCACTTT. Translated: CASGGRSLNSPLHF.

The chain uses TRBV4-1 and TRBJ1-5; possible D gene TRBD1, 5 bases. Germline V lookup: CDR1 MGHRA, CDR2 YSYEKL. The CDR3 is 20 amino acids. V lost 0 bases to trimming and J lost 4 bases, with 25 bases between them. CDR3: CASSQDPGRAGGFPNQPQHF. The CDR3 DNA reads as TGCGCCAGCAGCCAAGATCCAGGGAGGGCTGGGGGGTTCCCAAATCAGCCCCAGCATTTT.

This rearrangement joins TRBV13 to TRBJ2-2; no definite D call. Germline CDR1 is PRHDT and CDR2 is FYEKMQ (reference sequence). Trimming stripped 3 bases from V and 6 bases from J, with 14 bases between. The CDR3 loop spans 15 amino acids. This CDR3 reads CASSFLGMRSGELFF. The CDR3 DNA follows: TGTGCCAGCAGCTTCCTGGGCATGCGGTCCGGGGAGCTGTTTTTT. Supplemented by reference TRBV13 and TRBJ2-2, the full variable domain reads AAGVIQSPRHLIKEKRETATLKCYPIPRHDTVYWYQQGPGQDPQFLISFYEKMQSDKGSIPDRFSAQQFSDYHSELNMSSLELGDSALYFCASSFLGMRSGELFFGEGSRLTVL.

This chain links TRBV5-1 with TRBJ1-2, with TRBD1 matching over 10 bases. The CDR3 runs to 16 residues. The germline V gene encodes CDR1 SGHRS and CDR2 YFSETQ. The V segment lost 2 bases and the J segment 6 bases; nucleotides outside the gene matches: 10. CDR3 DNA: TGCGCCAGCAGCTTAGGTCTCGACAGGGGGCGCGATGGCTACACCTTC. This encodes CASSLGLDRGRDGYTF.

The genes are TRBV5-4 and TRBJ1-3; 9 nucleotides align to TRBD1. The CDR3 spans 13 residues. Looked up from germline, CDR1 is SGHNT and CDR2 is YYREEE (reference sequence). J was trimmed by 8 bases and V by 3 bases; bases with no gene match: 3. Here the CDR3 reads CASSWDRADTIYF. CDR3 nucleotide sequence: TGTGCCAGCAGCTGGGACAGGGCGGACACCATATATTTT.

This sequence joins TRBV15 and TRBJ2-6; D may be TRBD1 or TRBD2 (5 bases each). V was trimmed by 0 bases and J by 3 bases, leaving 21 bases between them. CDR3 size: 20 residues. Germline V lookup: CDR1 LNHNV, CDR2 YYDKDF (reference sequence). The CDR3 reads CATSRDYPGQGAYGANVLTF. CDR3 bases: TGTGCCACCAGCAGAGACTACCCTGGGCAGGGAGCGTATGGGGCCAACGTCCTGACTTTC. The full variable domain, its missing parts supplied by reference TRBV15 and TRBJ2-6, is DAMVIQNPRYQVTQFGKPVTLSCSQTLNHNVMYWYQQKSSQAPKLLFHYYDKDFNNEADTPDNFQSRRPNTSFCFLDIRSPGLGDTAMYLCATSRDYPGQGAYGANVLTFGAGSRLTVL.

The V gene is TRBV6-5, the J gene TRBJ1-3; 8 bases are a match to TRBD1. The CDR3 has 14 amino acids. The V and J ends lost 5 bases and 4 bases, in that order; junction bases with no gene match: 4. Germline V gives CDR1 MNHEY, CDR2 SVGAGI. The DNA of the CDR3 is TGTGCCAGCAGTACGACAGGGGCCGGAAACACCATATATTTT. Translation: CASSTTGAGNTIYF.

This chain links TRBV2 with TRBJ2-5, with unresolved D. V was shortened by 1 base and J by 6 bases, with 12 bases between the two germline ends. CDR3 size: 14 residues. Looked up from germline, CDR1 is SNHLY and CDR2 is FYNNEI. CDR3 nucleotides: TGTGCCAGCAGTGAAGATCTAGGTGTACAGACCCAGTACTTC. This encodes CASSEDLGVQTQYF.

V usage is TRBV6-5 and J usage is TRBJ2-1; tentative D call: TRBD1 (5 bases). The CDR3 runs 15 residues. Germline CDR1 reads MNHEY; CDR2 reads SVGAGI. V lost 7 bases and J 0 bases, leaving 13 bases between the germline ends. CDR3 sequence (DNA): TGTGCCAGCACCAATGGGGCGGTCTCCTACAATGAGCAGTTCTTC. Its translation: CASTNGAVSYNEQFF.